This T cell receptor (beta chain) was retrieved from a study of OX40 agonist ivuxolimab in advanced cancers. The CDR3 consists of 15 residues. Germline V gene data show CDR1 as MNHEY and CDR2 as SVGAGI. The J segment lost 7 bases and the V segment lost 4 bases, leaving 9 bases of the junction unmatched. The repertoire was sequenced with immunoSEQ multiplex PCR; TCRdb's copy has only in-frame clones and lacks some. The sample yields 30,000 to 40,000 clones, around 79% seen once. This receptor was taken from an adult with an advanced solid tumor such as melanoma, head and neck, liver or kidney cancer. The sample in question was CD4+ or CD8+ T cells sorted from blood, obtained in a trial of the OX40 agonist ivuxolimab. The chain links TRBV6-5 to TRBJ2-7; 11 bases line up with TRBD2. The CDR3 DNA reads TGTGCCAGCAGTTTACCTAGCGGGGGGTCGGGGGAGCAGTACTTC. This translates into CASSLPSGGSGEQYF.